A selection of T cell receptor beta chains follows, all from one sample in a study of immune heterogeneity within non-small cell lung tumors. TCRdb re-analysed the multiplex PCR reads in MiXCR, keeping a single row per CDR3 protein. This table has 3,500 to 4,500 distinct CDR3 sequences, under 35% appearing once. The sequenced sample consisted of lung tumor tissue. The receptors were gathered from a man aged 55 to 70 with non-small cell lung cancer. CDR3s include the opening cysteine and the closing phenylalanine or tryptophan. Fields, in order: V gene, J gene, D gene, clone size, CDR3 protein, CDR3 DNA. The D gene is left open where the match is weak. Size is stated for part of the rows, as once, few or many counts, or as a class when the clone is expanded.

TRBV28	TRBJ1-1	TRBD1	.	CASSSTGGGAKAFF	TGTGCCAGCAGTTCCACAGGGGGGGGTGCTAAAGCTTTCTTT
TRBV20-1	TRBJ1-5	.	medium-sized	CSATEPMSNQPQHF	TGCAGTGCAACCGAACCCATGAGCAATCAGCCCCAGCATTTT
TRBV30	TRBJ1-5	.	medium-sized	CAWAPGGDQPQHF	TGTGCCTGGGCTCCTGGGGGAGATCAGCCCCAGCATTTT
TRBV12-3/TRBV12-4	TRBJ2-3	.	.	CASSLEGRSDTQYF	TGTGCCAGCAGTTTAGAAGGGCGGTCAGATACGCAGTATTTT
TRBV3-1	TRBJ2-3	TRBD2	once	CASSQDLAGGSTDTQYF	TGTGCCAGCAGCCAAGATTTGGCGGGGGGTAGCACAGATACGCAGTATTTT
TRBV27	TRBJ2-6	.	.	CASSLSSRTYLGANVLTF	TGTGCCAGCAGTTTATCGTCTAGGACCTACCTTGGGGCCAACGTCCTGACTTTC
TRBV24-1	TRBJ2-2	.	few	CATKFGPTGELFF	TGTGCCACCAAATTCGGACCCACCGGGGAGCTGTTTTTT
TRBV20-1	TRBJ2-1	.	.	CSARDTAGDYYSYNEQFF	TGCAGTGCTAGAGATACCGCCGGCGACTATTACTCCTACAATGAGCAGTTCTTC
TRBV7-7	TRBJ2-5	.	medium-sized	CASSSNVGETQYF	TGTGCTAGCAGCTCCAACGTAGGAGAGACCCAGTACTTC
TRBV10-1	TRBJ2-1	.	medium-sized	CASSESGRNEQFF	TGCGCCAGCAGTGAGTCAGGGAGAAATGAGCAGTTCTTC
TRBV7-2	TRBJ2-3	.	.	CASRGGRVTDTQYF	TGTGCCAGCAGGGGTGGGCGGGTGACAGATACGCAGTATTTT
TRBV27	TRBJ2-3	.	.	CASSLTGWPDTQYF	TGTGCCAGCAGTTTAACAGGGTGGCCAGATACGCAGTATTTT
TRBV9	TRBJ2-3	.	large	CASSVGPQRPTDTQYF	TGTGCCAGCAGCGTAGGGCCTCAGCGTCCCACAGATACGCAGTATTTT
TRBV7-9	TRBJ2-5	.	.	CASSFNQETQYF	TGTGCCAGCAGCTTCAACCAAGAGACCCAGTACTTC
TRBV28	TRBJ1-5	.	.	CASSLLNQPQHF	TGTGCCAGCAGTTTACTCAATCAGCCCCAGCATTTT
TRBV10-3	TRBJ2-3	.	medium-sized	CAISESSRQGTDTQYF	TGTGCCATCAGTGAGTCTTCGAGGCAGGGAACAGATACGCAGTATTTT
TRBV20-1	TRBJ2-7	TRBD1	few	CSAQSPGTGSYEQYF	TGCAGTGCTCAGTCCCCCGGGACAGGGTCCTACGAGCAGTACTTC
TRBV7-3	TRBJ2-3	.	.	CASSPQGPGADTKYF	TGTGCCAGCAGCCCCCAGGGCCCTGGGGCAGATACGAAGTATTTT
TRBV3-1	TRBJ2-7	.	large	CASSRGRRQLTYEQYF	TGTGCCAGCAGCCGGGGAAGGAGACAACTTACCTACGAGCAGTACTTC
TRBV10-3	TRBJ2-7	TRBD1	.	CAISGTGRLSYEQYF	TGTGCCATCAGTGGGACAGGGCGCCTCTCCTACGAGCAGTACTTC
TRBV9	TRBJ1-3	.	large	CASSLTRSGNTIYF	TGTGCCAGCAGCCTGACACGCTCTGGAAACACCATATATTTT
TRBV18	TRBJ1-2	.	.	CASSSGQKRNYGYTF	TGTGCCAGCTCGTCAGGACAGAAACGGAACTATGGCTACACCTTC
TRBV5-1	TRBJ2-1	TRBD2	few	CASSVPGTSLNEQFF	TGCGCCAGCAGCGTACCCGGGACTAGCCTAAATGAGCAGTTCTTC
TRBV11-3	TRBJ2-1	TRBD2	.	CASSFGTSGTYNEQFF	TGTGCCAGCAGCTTTGGTACTAGCGGGACTTACAATGAGCAGTTCTTC
TRBV6-2/TRBV6-3	TRBJ2-3	TRBD2	medium-sized	CASSYPAGVTDTQYF	TGTGCCAGCAGTTACCCCGCGGGAGTCACAGATACGCAGTATTTT
TRBV20-1	TRBJ2-7	.	medium-sized	CSATAGRGSYEQYF	TGCAGTGCTACTGCGGGAAGGGGCTCCTACGAGCAGTACTTC
TRBV6-1	TRBJ2-3	.	medium-sized	CASRDTDTQYF	TGTGCCAGCAGAGACACAGATACGCAGTATTTT
TRBV6-1	TRBJ1-2	TRBD1	few	CASSEVGYRGQGDYGYTF	TGTGCCAGCAGTGAAGTCGGATACAGGGGGCAGGGGGACTATGGCTACACCTTC
TRBV7-6	TRBJ1-2	.	few	CASSLVGEGGGYTF	TGTGCCAGCAGCTTAGTCGGAGAGGGTGGTGGCTACACCTTC
TRBV20-1	TRBJ2-1	TRBD2	.	CSGARGVTYNEQFF	TGCAGTGGGGCGCGGGGGGTAACCTACAATGAGCAGTTCTTC
TRBV4-1	TRBJ2-1	TRBD1	.	CASSQGNQGANNEQFF	TGCGCCAGCAGCCAAGGAAACCAGGGGGCTAACAATGAGCAGTTCTTC
TRBV29-1	TRBJ2-1	TRBD1	medium-sized	CSVASPGGEQFF	TGCAGCGTTGCATCCCCAGGGGGTGAGCAGTTCTTC
TRBV5-1	TRBJ2-4	TRBD2	few	CASSRTSVQNIQYF	TGCGCCAGCAGCCGGACTAGCGTTCAAAACATTCAGTACTTC
TRBV28	TRBJ2-1	.	large	CASSSEDISYNEQFF	TGTGCCAGCAGTTCCGAAGACATCTCCTACAATGAGCAGTTCTTC
TRBV20-1	TRBJ1-2	TRBD1	medium-sized	CSATTTGVVTGYTF	TGCAGTGCTACGACAACAGGGGTAGTAACAGGCTACACCTTC
TRBV6-1	TRBJ1-3	.	medium-sized	CASNFLGRSGNTIYF	TGTGCCAGCAATTTTTTGGGACGGTCTGGAAACACCATATATTTT
TRBV20-1	TRBJ2-5	.	.	CSADRAVQETQYF	TGCAGTGCCGACCGAGCGGTCCAAGAGACCCAGTACTTC
TRBV2	TRBJ1-2	.	large	CASSKVRDYGYTF	TGTGCCAGCAGTAAGGTCAGGGACTATGGCTACACCTTC
TRBV6-1	TRBJ1-5	.	medium-sized	CASTQAGAVQPQHF	TGTGCCAGCACCCAGGCGGGGGCGGTTCAGCCCCAGCATTTT
TRBV7-6	TRBJ2-7	.	few	CASSPRADSYEQYF	TGTGCCAGCAGCCCTCGGGCGGATAGTTACGAGCAGTACTTC
TRBV11-2	TRBJ2-3	.	.	CASKGDDTQYF	TGTGCCAGCAAGGGGGATGATACGCAGTATTTT
TRBV7-2	TRBJ1-3	.	.	CASSSGGVGNTIYF	TGTGCCAGCAGCTCAGGAGGGGTCGGAAACACCATATATTTT
TRBV5-5	TRBJ2-1	.	.	CACSPQGGHNEQFF	TGTGCCTGCAGCCCTCAGGGGGGGCACAATGAGCAGTTCTTC
TRBV27	TRBJ2-1	TRBD2	large	CASSSRTSGRYNEQFF	TGTGCCAGCAGTTCCCGGACTAGCGGGAGGTACAATGAGCAGTTCTTC
TRBV18	TRBJ1-4	.	few	CASSPGQGEKLFF	TGTGCCAGCTCACCAGGGCAGGGCGAAAAACTGTTTTTT
TRBV6-9	TRBJ2-5	TRBD2	.	CASSYGTSGSWAETQYF	TGTGCCAGCAGTTACGGGACTAGCGGATCCTGGGCAGAGACCCAGTACTTC
TRBV20-1	TRBJ1-6	TRBD1	.	CSARDRETGENSPLHF	TGCAGTGCTAGAGATCGGGAGACAGGGGAGAATTCACCCCTCCACTTT
TRBV5-1	TRBJ1-4	.	medium-sized	CASGSGEGGEKLFF	TGCGCCAGCGGTAGTGGGGAAGGGGGTGAAAAACTGTTTTTT
TRBV5-1	TRBJ1-5	TRBD1	.	CASSAGTANSNQPQHF	TGCGCCAGCAGCGCGGGGACAGCTAATAGCAATCAGCCCCAGCATTTT
TRBV27	TRBJ2-7	TRBD2	medium-sized	CASTLSRVGTSALSYEQYF	TGTGCCAGCACTCTATCAAGGGTCGGGACTAGCGCCCTATCCTACGAGCAGTACTTC
TRBV5-1	TRBJ1-5	TRBD1	few	CASSLGTGSNQPQHF	TGCGCCAGCAGCTTGGGGACAGGTAGCAATCAGCCCCAGCATTTT
TRBV11-2	TRBJ2-7	.	medium-sized	CASSLSGYEQYF	TGTGCCAGCAGCTTAAGTGGTTACGAGCAGTACTTC
TRBV5-4	TRBJ2-6	.	.	CASSPPGSHSGANVLTF	TGTGCCAGCAGCCCCCCGGGCAGCCACTCTGGGGCCAACGTCCTGACTTTC
TRBV29-1	TRBJ1-2	.	.	CSVEDIILGLANYGYTF	TGCAGCGTTGAAGATATTATCTTAGGTCTAGCTAACTATGGCTACACCTTC
TRBV20-1	TRBJ2-4	.	.	CSARFPSKNIQYF	TGCAGTGCTAGATTCCCTAGCAAAAACATTCAGTACTTC